What follows are 5 T cell receptor beta chains derived from one specimen sequenced in a study of blood T cells in healthy people across ages. The second PCR ran roughly 7 to 11 cycles with a sample-barcoded 5' primer and J-beta primers. TCRdb recomputed calls from the 5' RACE reads with MiXCR, one row per CDR3 protein. The sample gives roughly 900,000 distinct CDR3 sequences, 45% to 50% of which show up once; over 10% is in the top ten. Sequenced sample: blood. These receptors all stem from a man between 25 and 39 years old in good health.

The chain recombines TRBV12-5 with TRBJ2-7; 8 bases map to TRBD2. V trimming: 0 bases; J trimming: 1 base; junction bases outside the gene matches: 2. This CDR3 comprises 15 residues. Germline CDR1 is LGHNT and CDR2 is FRNRAP. CDR3 sequence reads: CASGLVASGSYEQYF. DNA for the CDR3: TGTGCTAGTGGTTTGGTAGCTAGCGGGTCCTACGAGCAGTACTTC.

This chain joins TRBV2 and TRBJ2-1; a possible D gene is TRBD2 (5 bases). Germline V gene lookup returns CDR1 SNHLY and CDR2 FYNNEI. The CDR3 runs 13 residues. V was shortened by 11 bases and J by 13 bases, with 24 bases between the two germline ends. The CDR3 reads CASAVASRETQFF. CDR3 DNA sequence: TGTGCCTCAGCTGTCGCTAGTAGGGAGACCCAGTTCTTC.

This chain connects TRBV9 to TRBJ2-1; D gene ambiguous. The CDR3 spans 14 residues. The germline gives CDR1 SGDLS, CDR2 YYNGEE. V lost 0 bases and J 7 bases, leaving 11 bases between the germline ends. The CDR3 region is CASSVASPGNEQFF. CDR3 nucleotides: TGTGCCAGCAGCGTAGCATCACCTGGAAATGAGCAGTTCTTC.

The CDR3 DNA is TGCGCCAGCAGCTTGCCCGGGGGGGACAATGAGCAGTACTTC. This codes for CASSLPGGDNEQYF. This rearrangement joins TRBV5-1 to TRBJ2-7, with 8 bases fitting TRBD2. The CDR3 length is 14 residues. Germline V gene data show CDR1 as SGHRS and CDR2 as YFSETQ. Trimming cost V 1 base and J 7 bases; bases outside gene matches: 7.

There are a few counts of this clonotype. This rearrangement joins TRBV7-2 to TRBJ1-1; D possibly corresponds to TRBD1 (6 bases). The CDR3 sequence is 14 residues long. V shed 3 bases and J shed 6 bases, with 14 bases lying between them. Germline V gives CDR1 SGHTA, CDR2 FQGNSA. CDR3 nucleotide sequence: TGTGCCAGCAGCTTTTTCGGGACAATCTCTGAAGCTTTCTTT. Translated: CASSFFGTISEAFF.